The entry below describes one T cell receptor beta chain. Its antigen remains unidentified. These data come from a study of CD8+ T cells in alopecia areata. Study context: Treated patients swallowed 5 to 10 mg of oral tofacitinib twice daily. Study-wide points: Especially in alopecia totalis/universalis, lesional scalp showed greater clonality than normal scalp did.

CDR3 length: 12 amino acids. Trimming removed 8 bases from V and 1 base from J, with 8 bases in between. Germline V gives CDR1 MNHEY, CDR2 SVGAGI. Reverse transcribed after extraction, RNA yielded cDNA as the sequencing template. Using immunoSEQ multiplex PCR, the repertoire was profiled, and TCRdb retains in-frame clones only, with some absent. The top ten hold about 1.4% of the sample, which has over 95,000 clones, roughly two fifths seen once. Specimens obtained from alopecia areata patients comprised lesional scalp punch biopsies and peripheral blood. This TCR came from a human donor with alopecia areata. The chain recombines TRBV6-5 with TRBJ2-5; D remains ambiguous. Sequencing used CD4+ T cells sorted from blood. CDR3 loop: CASFQSQETQYF. The CDR3 coding sequence is TGTGCCAGCTTTCAGTCCCAAGAGACCCAGTACTTC.